This T cell receptor (beta chain) was retrieved from a study of blood T cell repertoires in COVID-19. On the study more broadly: Specimens from acute and convalescent COVID-19 originated in the United States, Italy and Spain. PBMCs, B-cell-depleted T cells, or T cells provided the cDNA or gDNA that made up the material.

Self-reported history from a screening survey and questionnaire set each donor's cohort. The CDR3 has 15 residues. The ends were cut back, 7 bases at V and 2 bases at J, with 14 bases in the middle. CDR1 is LGHNT and CDR2 is FRNRAP in the germline V gene. This clone is a singleton in its sample. Methods used by the authors: Amplified reference gene primers provided the basis for estimating nucleated cell counts. Sequencing used immunoSEQ multiplex PCR; TCRdb keeps in-frame clones, though not all of them. The DNA was the basis for D and trimming; V, J and clone size are from that table. The sample gives 150,000 to 250,000 clones, about 85% of which show up once; approximately 2.2% is in the top ten.

V gene TRBV12-5 combines with J gene TRBJ1-4; D is undetermined. The receptor comes from a woman in her 30s who had recovered from COVID-19. Sequenced input: PBMCs or T cells enriched from blood (not recorded which). This CDR3 reads CASVLPVPTNEKLFF. The CDR3 DNA sequence: TGTGCTAGTGTCCTCCCAGTGCCGACTAATGAAAAACTGTTTTTT.